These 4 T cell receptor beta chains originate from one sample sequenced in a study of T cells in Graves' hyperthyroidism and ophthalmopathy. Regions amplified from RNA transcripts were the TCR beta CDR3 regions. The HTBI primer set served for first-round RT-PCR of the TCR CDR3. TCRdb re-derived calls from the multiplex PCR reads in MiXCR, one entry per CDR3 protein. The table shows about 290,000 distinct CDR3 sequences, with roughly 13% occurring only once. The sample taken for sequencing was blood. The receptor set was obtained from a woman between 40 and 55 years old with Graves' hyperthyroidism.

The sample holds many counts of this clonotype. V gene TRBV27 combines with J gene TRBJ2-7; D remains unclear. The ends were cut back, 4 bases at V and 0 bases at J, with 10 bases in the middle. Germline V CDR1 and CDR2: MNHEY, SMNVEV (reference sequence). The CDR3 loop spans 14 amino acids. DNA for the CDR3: TGTGCCAGCAGTTCTCCCGAGAGCTCCTACGAGCAGTACTTC. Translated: CASSSPESSYEQYF.

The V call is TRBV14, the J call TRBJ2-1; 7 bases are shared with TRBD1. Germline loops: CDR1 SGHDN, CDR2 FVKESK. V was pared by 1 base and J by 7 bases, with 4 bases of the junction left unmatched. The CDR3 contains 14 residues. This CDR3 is CASSQGQGSNEQFF. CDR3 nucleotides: TGTGCCAGCAGCCAAGGACAGGGTTCAAATGAGCAGTTCTTC. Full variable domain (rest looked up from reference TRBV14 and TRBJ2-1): EAGVTQFPSHSVIEKGQTVTLRCDPISGHDNLYWYRRVMGKEIKFLLHFVKESKQDESGMPNNRFLAERTGGTYSTLKVQPAELEDSGVYFCASSQGQGSNEQFFGPGTRLTVL.

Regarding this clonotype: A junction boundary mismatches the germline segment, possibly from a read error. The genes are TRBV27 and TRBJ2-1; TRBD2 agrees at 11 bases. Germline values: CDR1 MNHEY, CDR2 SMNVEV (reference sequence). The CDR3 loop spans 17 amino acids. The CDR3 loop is CASSLSPGTSGGNELFF. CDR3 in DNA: TGTGCCAGCAGTTTATCGCCCGGGACTAGCGGTGGTAATGAGCTGTTCTTC.

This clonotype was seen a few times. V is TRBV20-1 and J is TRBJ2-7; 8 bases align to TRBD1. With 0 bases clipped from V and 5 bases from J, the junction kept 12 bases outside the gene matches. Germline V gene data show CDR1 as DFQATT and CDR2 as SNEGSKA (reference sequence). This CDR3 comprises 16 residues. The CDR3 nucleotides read TGCAGTGCTAGAGAACTCGGGCGACAGGGGTCGGACGAGCAGTACTTC. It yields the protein CSARELGRQGSDEQYF.